Below, 13 T cell receptor beta chains from the same sample are listed, as sequenced in a study of shared clonotypes between healthy human individuals. Libraries were prepared by immunoSEQ multiplex PCR; TCRdb keeps only in-frame clonotypes and omits some of them. The sample holds 470,000 or so clones; roughly 80% are singletons and the top ten take about 12%. The sample comprised PBMCs. These receptors came from a woman in her 40s in good health. Some clones in this sample may be carry-over from other donors' samples.

This sequence joins TRBV5-1 and TRBJ2-7; D not resolved. Trimming removed 4 bases from V and 6 bases from J, with 17 bases in between. Germline V gene lookup returns CDR1 SGHRS and CDR2 YFSETQ. The CDR3 totals 14 residues. The CDR3 DNA follows: TGCGCCAGCAGCCTCGCACCCCCCGGGCGCGAGCAGTACTTC. As protein: CASSLAPPGREQYF.

The chain combines TRBV9 with TRBJ1-1, with a tentative D call TRBD1 (5 bases). There are 13 residues in the CDR3. The germline V gene encodes CDR1 SGDLS and CDR2 YYNGEE. The V end was cut by 2 bases, the J end by 3 bases, with 8 bases between. The chain's CDR3 is CASSVGGHTEAFF. The CDR3 nucleotides are TGTGCCAGCAGCGTCGGGGGTCACACTGAAGCTTTCTTT. The full variable domain, with the rest looked up from reference TRBV9 and TRBJ1-1, is DSGVTQTPKHLITATGQRVTLRCSPRSGDLSVYWYQQSLDQGLQFLIQYYNGEERAKGNILERFSAQQFPDLHSELNLSSLELGDSALYFCASSVGGHTEAFFGQGTRLTVV.

A word on this clone: This could be a read error, since a much larger clone is one nucleotide away. The chain is built from TRBV28 and TRBJ1-1; D is uncertain. The germline V gene has CDR1 MDHEN and CDR2 SYDVKM. The CDR3 consists of 13 residues. V lost 6 bases and J 1 base, leaving 9 bases between the germline ends. CDR3 protein: CASSAPKNTEAFF. CDR3 bases: TGTGCCAGCAGCGCCCCCAAGAACACTGAAGCTTTCTTT.

Only one count was recorded for this clone. The chain is built from TRBV5-6 and TRBJ2-1, with D tentatively TRBD2 (6 bases). V lost 0 bases to trimming and J lost 3 bases, with 10 bases between them. Germline assignment: CDR1 SGHDT and CDR2 YYEEEE. The CDR3 totals 15 residues. The CDR3 is CASSLVTRDYNEQFF. DNA of the CDR3: TGTGCCAGCAGCTTGGTGACTAGGGACTACAATGAGCAGTTCTTC.

With respect to this clone: A much larger clone lies a single base off, so this may be a read error. The gene calls are TRBV7-6 and TRBJ2-3; possibly TRBD2 for D (6 bases). CDR1 and CDR2 (germline): SGHVS, FNYEAQ. The CDR3 is 16 amino acids. V lost 5 bases, J lost 8 bases, and 23 bases lay in between. The CDR3 is CASSGVIGSGGGTQYF. The CDR3 coding sequence is TGTGCCAGCAGCGGGGTAATCGGGAGTGGAGGAGGTACGCAGTATTTT. The whole variable domain, filled in from reference TRBV7-6 and TRBJ2-3, reads GAGVSQSPRYKVTKRGQDVALRCDPISGHVSLYWYRQALGQGPEFLTYFNYEAQQDKSGLPNDRFSAERPEGSISTLTIQRTEQRDSAMYRCASSGVIGSGGGTQYFGPGTRLTVL.

This clone was seen once. This chain uses TRBV27 with TRBJ2-1; no firm D call. Germline assignment: CDR1 MNHEY and CDR2 SMNVEV (reference sequence). This CDR3 is 13 amino acids long. V lost 11 bases and J lost 7, with 18 bases in between. DNA of the CDR3: TGTGCCGCCTCGCTAGACCCCTTTAATGAGCAGTTCTTC. Translated: CAASLDPFNEQFF.

This clone appeared once. The V and J genes are TRBV7-2 and TRBJ2-3; 11 bases map to TRBD2. The germline V gene encodes CDR1 SGHTA and CDR2 FQGNSA. This CDR3 is built from 17 residues. V was pared by 2 bases and J by 5 bases, with 9 bases of the junction left unmatched. Here the CDR3 reads CASSLTGTSGPQDTQYF. In nucleotides, the CDR3 is TGTGCCAGCAGCTTAACCGGGACTAGCGGCCCGCAAGATACGCAGTATTTT.

The chain recombines TRBV27 with TRBJ2-6, with TRBD1 matching 8 bases. Germline assignment: CDR1 MNHEY and CDR2 SMNVEV (reference sequence). The CDR3 extends over 17 amino acids. Trimming at V came to 5 bases and at J to 0 bases, leaving 6 bases not matched to a gene. The CDR3: CASSQGTGDSGANVLTF. CDR3 nucleotides: TGTGCCAGCAGTCAGGGGACAGGAGACTCTGGGGCCAACGTCCTGACTTTC.

V gene TRBV15 combines with J gene TRBJ2-7; 8 nucleotides agree with TRBD2. Germline loops: CDR1 LNHNV, CDR2 YYDKDF (reference sequence). Trimming at V came to 1 base and at J to 3 bases, leaving 5 bases not matched to a gene. The CDR3 totals 15 residues. The CDR3 region has the DNA TGTGCCACCAGCAGAGTGGGGCTAGCGGGCTACGAGCAGTACTTC. This sequence encodes CATSRVGLAGYEQYF. Using reference TRBV15 and TRBJ2-7 for the parts outside the CDR3, the full variable domain is DAMVIQNPRYQVTQFGKPVTLSCSQTLNHNVMYWYQQKSSQAPKLLFHYYDKDFNNEADTPDNFQSRRPNTSFCFLDIRSPGLGDTAMYLCATSRVGLAGYEQYFGPGTRLTVT.

The chain is built from TRBV11-1 and TRBJ2-7, with 10 positions matching TRBD2. The CDR3 runs to 15 residues. J gave up 4 bases and V 5 bases, and 8 bases lay outside the gene matches. CDR1 SGHAT and CDR2 FQDESV come from the germline V gene (reference sequence). CDR3: CASSPLAGVRYEQYF. Written as DNA, the CDR3 is TGTGCCAGCAGCCCTCTAGCGGGAGTTAGGTACGAGCAGTACTTC.

For the CDR3, the DNA is TGTGCCAGCAGCCAAGTAAGACTAGCGGACCCCAATGAGCAGTTCTTC. It codes for CASSQVRLADPNEQFF. The V and J genes are TRBV14 and TRBJ2-1; 9 bases map to TRBD2. Germline V CDR1 and CDR2: SGHDN, FVKESK. The V segment lost 1 base and the J segment 6 bases; nucleotides outside the gene matches: 7. The CDR3 is 16 residues long.

The chain has TRBV5-6 and TRBJ2-1; TRBD2 agrees at 8 bases. In germline, CDR1 is SGHDT, CDR2 YYEEEE. Unmatched junction bases numbered 9, after V lost 5 bases and J lost 5 bases. This CDR3 has 15 amino acids. The CDR3 reads CASRPPGLVNNEQFF. CDR3 in DNA: TGTGCCAGCAGGCCTCCGGGACTAGTGAACAATGAGCAGTTCTTC.

The chain combines TRBV30 with TRBJ1-4; 7 bases align to TRBD1. After removal of 5 bases from V and 7 bases from J, the junction contained 7 bases not matched to a gene. The CDR3 is made up of 13 amino acids. Germline V gene lookup returns CDR1 GTSNPN and CDR2 SVGIG (reference sequence). The CDR3 spells CAWGDRILEKLFF. The CDR3 DNA is TGTGCCTGGGGGGACAGAATTCTTGAAAAACTGTTTTTT.